The entry that follows covers one TCR beta chain sequence. The sample is drawn from a study of blood T cell repertoires in COVID-19. In the study overall: Spain, Italy and the United States supplied samples that represented acute and convalescent COVID-19.

Method: immunoSEQ multiplex PCR; TCRdb's copy keeps in-frame clones and lacks some. The table shows 150,000 to 200,000 clones, with approximately 91% occurring only once. This receptor was taken from a man aged 45 to 65 with acute or convalescent COVID-19. Sequencing input: peripheral blood.

The DNA of the CDR3 is TGTGCCAGCATTTATGGGCTTGGAAATTCACCCCTCCACTTT. Translation: CASIYGLGNSPLHF. This sequence joins TRBV6-5 and TRBJ1-6; D uncertain. Between the trimmed V and J ends, which lost 7 bases and 7 bases, there was a span of 14 bases. The CDR3 is 14 amino acids. Per germline, CDR1 MNHEY and CDR2 SVGAGI.